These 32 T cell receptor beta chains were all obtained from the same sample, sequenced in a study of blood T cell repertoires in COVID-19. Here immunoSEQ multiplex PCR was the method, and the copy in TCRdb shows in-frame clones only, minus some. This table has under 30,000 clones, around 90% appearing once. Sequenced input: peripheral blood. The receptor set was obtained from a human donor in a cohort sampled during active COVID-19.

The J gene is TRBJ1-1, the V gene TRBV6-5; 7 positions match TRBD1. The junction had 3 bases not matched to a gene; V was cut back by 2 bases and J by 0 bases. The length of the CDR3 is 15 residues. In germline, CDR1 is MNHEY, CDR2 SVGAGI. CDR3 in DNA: TGTGCCAGCAGTTACCGGGACAGAATGAACACTGAAGCTTTCTTT. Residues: CASSYRDRMNTEAFF.

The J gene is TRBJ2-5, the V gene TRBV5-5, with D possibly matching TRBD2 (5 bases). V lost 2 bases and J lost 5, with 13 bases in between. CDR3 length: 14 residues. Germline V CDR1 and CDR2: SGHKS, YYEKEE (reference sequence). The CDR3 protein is CASSLSSGFETQYF. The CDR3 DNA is TGTGCCAGCAGCTTATCTTCGGGATTTGAGACCCAGTACTTC.

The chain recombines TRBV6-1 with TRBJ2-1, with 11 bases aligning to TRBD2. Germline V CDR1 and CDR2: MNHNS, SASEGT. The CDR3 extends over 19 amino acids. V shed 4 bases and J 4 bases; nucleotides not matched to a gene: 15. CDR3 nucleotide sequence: TGTGCCAGCAGTGTAACTAGCGGGAGACCAGGTCAACTATACAATGAGCAGTTCTTC. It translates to CASSVTSGRPGQLYNEQFF.

The chain's CDR3 is CASSQTHGTGVRRSNQPQHF. For the CDR3, the DNA is TGCGCCAGCAGCCAAACCCACGGGACAGGGGTAAGACGTAGCAATCAGCCCCAGCATTTT. The rearrangement joins TRBV4-1 to TRBJ1-5, with TRBD1 identical over 10 bases. The CDR3 spans 20 residues. The germline V gene has CDR1 MGHRA and CDR2 YSYEKL. V lost 2 bases to trimming and J lost 0 bases; unmatched junction nucleotides: 13.

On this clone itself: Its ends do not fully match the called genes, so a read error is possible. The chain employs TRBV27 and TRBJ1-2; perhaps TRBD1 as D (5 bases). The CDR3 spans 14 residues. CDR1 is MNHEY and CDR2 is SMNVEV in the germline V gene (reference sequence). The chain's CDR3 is CASRTTGTKYGYTF. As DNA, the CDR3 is TGTGCCAGCAGGACTACCGGGACTAAGTATGGCTACACCTTC.

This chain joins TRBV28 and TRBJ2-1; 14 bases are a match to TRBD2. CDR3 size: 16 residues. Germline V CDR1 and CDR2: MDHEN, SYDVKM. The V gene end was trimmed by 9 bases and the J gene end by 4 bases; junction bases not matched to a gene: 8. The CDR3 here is CASGTSGGPTYNEQFF. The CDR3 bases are TGTGCCAGTGGGACTAGCGGGGGACCTACTTACAATGAGCAGTTCTTC.

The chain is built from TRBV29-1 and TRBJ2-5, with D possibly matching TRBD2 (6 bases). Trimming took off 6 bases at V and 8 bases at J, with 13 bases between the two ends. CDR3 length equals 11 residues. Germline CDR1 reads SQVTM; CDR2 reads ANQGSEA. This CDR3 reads CSVVVTSTQYF. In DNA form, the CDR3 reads TGCAGCGTCGTAGTCACTAGCACCCAGTACTTC.

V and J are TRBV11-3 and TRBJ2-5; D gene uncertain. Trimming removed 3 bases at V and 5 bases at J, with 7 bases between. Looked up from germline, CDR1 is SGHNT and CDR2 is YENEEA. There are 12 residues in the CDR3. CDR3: CASSFSGETQYF. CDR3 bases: TGTGCCAGCAGCTTTAGTGGTGAGACCCAGTACTTC. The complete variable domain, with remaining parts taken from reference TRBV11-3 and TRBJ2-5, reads EAGVVQSPRYKIIEKKQPVAFWCNPISGHNTLYWYLQNLGQGPELLIRYENEEAVDDSQLPKDRFSAERLKGVDSTLKIQPAELGDSAVYLCASSFSGETQYFGPGTRLLVL.

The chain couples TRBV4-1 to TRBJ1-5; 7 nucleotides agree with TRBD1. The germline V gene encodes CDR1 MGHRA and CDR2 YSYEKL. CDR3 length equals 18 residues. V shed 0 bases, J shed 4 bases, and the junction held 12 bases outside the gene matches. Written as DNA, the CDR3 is TGCGCCAGCAGCCAAGATCGCGACGTACAGGGGAATAATCAGCCCCAGCATTTT. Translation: CASSQDRDVQGNNQPQHF.

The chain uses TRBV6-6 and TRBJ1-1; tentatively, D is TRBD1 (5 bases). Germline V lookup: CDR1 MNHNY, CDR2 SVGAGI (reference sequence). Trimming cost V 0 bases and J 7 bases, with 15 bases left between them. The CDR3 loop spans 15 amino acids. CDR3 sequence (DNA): TGTGCCAGCAGTTACTCGAAAGGGGTTGGTAATGAAGCTTTCTTT. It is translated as CASSYSKGVGNEAFF.

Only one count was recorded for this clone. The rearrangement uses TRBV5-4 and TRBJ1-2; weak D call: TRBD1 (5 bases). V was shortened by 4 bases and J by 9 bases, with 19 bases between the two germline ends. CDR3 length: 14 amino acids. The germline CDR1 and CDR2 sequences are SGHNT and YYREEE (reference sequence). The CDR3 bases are TGTGCCAGCAGCATACAGACAGTTATCCTTAGCTACACCTTC. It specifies CASSIQTVILSYTF.

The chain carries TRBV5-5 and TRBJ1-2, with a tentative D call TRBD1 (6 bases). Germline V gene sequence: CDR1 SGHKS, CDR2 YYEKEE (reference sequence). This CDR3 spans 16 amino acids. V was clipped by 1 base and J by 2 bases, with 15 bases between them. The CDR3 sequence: CASSLMGASTNYGYTF. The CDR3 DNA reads TGTGCCAGCAGCTTGATGGGGGCTTCGACAAACTATGGCTACACCTTC.

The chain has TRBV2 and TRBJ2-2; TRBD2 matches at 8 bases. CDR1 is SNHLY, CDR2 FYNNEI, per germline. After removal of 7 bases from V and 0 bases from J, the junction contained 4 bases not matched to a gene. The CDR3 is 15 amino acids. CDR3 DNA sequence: TGTGCCAGCACTAGACTAGCGTCGAACACCGGGGAGCTGTTTTTT. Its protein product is CASTRLASNTGELFF. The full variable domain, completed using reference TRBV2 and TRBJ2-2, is EPEVTQTPSHQVTQMGQEVILRCVPISNHLYFYWYRQILGQKVEFLVSFYNNEISEKSEIFDDQFSVERPDGSNFTLKIRSTKLEDSAMYFCASTRLASNTGELFFGEGSRLTVL.

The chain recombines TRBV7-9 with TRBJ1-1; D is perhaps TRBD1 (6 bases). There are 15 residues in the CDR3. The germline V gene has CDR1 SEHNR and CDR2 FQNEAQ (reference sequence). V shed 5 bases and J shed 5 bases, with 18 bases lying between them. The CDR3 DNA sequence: TGTGCCAGCAGCCCCCAGGGGTCGATCGGGACTGAAGCTTTCTTT. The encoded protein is CASSPQGSIGTEAFF. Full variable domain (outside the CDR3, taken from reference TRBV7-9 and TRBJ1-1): DTGVSQNPRHKITKRGQNVTFRCDPISEHNRLYWYRQTLGQGPEFLTYFQNEAQLEKSRLLSDRFSAERPKGSFSTLEIQRTEQGDSAMYLCASSPQGSIGTEAFFGQGTRLTVV.

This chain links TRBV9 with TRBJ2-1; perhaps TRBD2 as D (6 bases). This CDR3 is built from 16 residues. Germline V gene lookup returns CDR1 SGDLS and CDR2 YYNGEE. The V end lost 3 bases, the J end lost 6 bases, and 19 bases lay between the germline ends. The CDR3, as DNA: TGTGCCAGCAGCGGTAAGCAGGGAGGAGAGGGCAATGAGCAGTTCTTC. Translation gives CASSGKQGGEGNEQFF.

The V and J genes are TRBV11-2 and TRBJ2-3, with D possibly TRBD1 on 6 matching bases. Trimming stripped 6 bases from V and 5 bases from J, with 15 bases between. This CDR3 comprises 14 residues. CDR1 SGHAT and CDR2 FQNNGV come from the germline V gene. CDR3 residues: CASRPGQAGDTQYF. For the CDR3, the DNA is TGTGCCAGCAGGCCGGGACAAGCAGGAGATACGCAGTATTTT.

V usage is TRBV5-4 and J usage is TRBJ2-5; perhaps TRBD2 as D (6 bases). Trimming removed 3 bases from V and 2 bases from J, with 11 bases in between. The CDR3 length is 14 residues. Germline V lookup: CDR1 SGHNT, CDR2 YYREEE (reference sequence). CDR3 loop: CASSWLAIQETQYF. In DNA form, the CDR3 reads TGTGCCAGCAGCTGGCTAGCGATACAAGAGACCCAGTACTTC.

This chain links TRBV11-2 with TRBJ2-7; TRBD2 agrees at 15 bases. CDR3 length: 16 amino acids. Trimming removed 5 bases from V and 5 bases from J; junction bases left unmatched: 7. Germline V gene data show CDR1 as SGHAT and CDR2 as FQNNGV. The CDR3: CASSLGLAGGLNEQYF. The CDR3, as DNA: TGTGCCAGCAGCCTGGGACTAGCGGGAGGACTAAACGAGCAGTACTTC. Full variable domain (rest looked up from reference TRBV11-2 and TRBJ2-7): EAGVAQSPRYKIIEKRQSVAFWCNPISGHATLYWYQQILGQGPKLLIQFQNNGVVDDSQLPKDRFSAERLKGVDSTLKIQPAKLEDSAVYLCASSLGLAGGLNEQYFGPGTRLTVT.

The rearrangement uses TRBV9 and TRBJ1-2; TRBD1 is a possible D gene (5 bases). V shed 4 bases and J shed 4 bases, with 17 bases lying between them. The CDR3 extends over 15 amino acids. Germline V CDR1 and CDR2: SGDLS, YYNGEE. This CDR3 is CASSPELGLGYGYTF. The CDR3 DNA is TGTGCCAGCAGCCCCGAGCTGGGGCTAGGCTATGGCTACACCTTC.

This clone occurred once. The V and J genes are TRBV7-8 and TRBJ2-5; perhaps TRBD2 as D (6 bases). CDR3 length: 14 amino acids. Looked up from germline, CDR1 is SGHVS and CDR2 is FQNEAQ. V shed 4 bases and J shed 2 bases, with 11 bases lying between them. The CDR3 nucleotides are TGTGCCAGCAGCTACGGGACTCTGCAAGAGACCCAGTACTTC. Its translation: CASSYGTLQETQYF.

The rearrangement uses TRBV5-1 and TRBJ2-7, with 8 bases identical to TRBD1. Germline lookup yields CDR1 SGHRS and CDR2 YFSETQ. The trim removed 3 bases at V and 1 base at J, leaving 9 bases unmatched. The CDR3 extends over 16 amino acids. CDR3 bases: TGCGCCAGCAGCTGGAACCGGGACAGGAGTTCCTACGAGCAGTACTTC. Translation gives CASSWNRDRSSYEQYF.

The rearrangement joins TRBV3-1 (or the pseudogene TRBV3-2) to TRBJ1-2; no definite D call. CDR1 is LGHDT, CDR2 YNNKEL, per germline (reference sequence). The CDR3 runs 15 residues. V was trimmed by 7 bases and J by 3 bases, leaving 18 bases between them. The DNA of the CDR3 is TGTGCCAGCACCCAGAGTGAGAACGCTTACTATGGCTACACCTTC. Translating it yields CASTQSENAYYGYTF.

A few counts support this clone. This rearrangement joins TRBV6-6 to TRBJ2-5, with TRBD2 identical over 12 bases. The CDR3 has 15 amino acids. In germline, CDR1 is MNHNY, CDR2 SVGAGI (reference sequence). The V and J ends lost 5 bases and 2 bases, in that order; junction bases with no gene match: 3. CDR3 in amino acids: CASSALAGGQETQYF. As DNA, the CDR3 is TGTGCCAGCAGTGCCCTAGCGGGGGGGCAAGAGACCCAGTACTTC.

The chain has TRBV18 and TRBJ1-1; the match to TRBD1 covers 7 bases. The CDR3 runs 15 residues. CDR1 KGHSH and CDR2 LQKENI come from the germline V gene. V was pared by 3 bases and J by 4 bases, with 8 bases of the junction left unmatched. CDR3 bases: TGTGCCAGCTCACCCCAAGAGGGGGCGGCCACTGAAGCTTTCTTT. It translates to CASSPQEGAATEAFF.

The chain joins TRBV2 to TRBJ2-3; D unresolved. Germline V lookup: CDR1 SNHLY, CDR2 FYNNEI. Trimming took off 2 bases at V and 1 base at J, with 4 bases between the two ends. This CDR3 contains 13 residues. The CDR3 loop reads CASSELRTDTQYF. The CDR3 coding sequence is TGTGCCAGCAGTGAACTCCGCACAGATACGCAGTATTTT.

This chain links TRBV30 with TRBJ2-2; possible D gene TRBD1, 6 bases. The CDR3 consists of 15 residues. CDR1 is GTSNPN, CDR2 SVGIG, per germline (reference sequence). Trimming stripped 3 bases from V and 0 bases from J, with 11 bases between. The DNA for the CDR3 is TGTGCCTGGAGAAGGGACAACGCGAACACCGGGGAGCTGTTTTTT. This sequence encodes CAWRRDNANTGELFF.

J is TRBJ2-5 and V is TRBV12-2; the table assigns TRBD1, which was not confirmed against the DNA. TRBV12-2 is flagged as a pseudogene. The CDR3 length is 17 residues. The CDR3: CASRLARNRGRGETQYF. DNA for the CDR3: TGTGCAAGTCGCTTAGCGCGAAACAGGGGGCGAGGTGAGACCCAGTACTTC.

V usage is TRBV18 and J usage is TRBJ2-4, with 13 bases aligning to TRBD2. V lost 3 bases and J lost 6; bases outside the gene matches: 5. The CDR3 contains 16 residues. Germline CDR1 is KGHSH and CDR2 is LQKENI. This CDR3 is CASSPGTSGKRNIQYF. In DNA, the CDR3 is TGTGCCAGCTCACCGGGGACTAGCGGGAAGAGAAACATTCAGTACTTC.

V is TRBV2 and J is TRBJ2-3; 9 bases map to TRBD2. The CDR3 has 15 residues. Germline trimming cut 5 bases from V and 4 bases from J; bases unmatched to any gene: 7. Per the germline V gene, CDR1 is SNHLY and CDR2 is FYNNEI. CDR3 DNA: TGTGCCAGCAGTTATCTTAGCGGGAGTCCAGATACGCAGTATTTT. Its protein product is CASSYLSGSPDTQYF. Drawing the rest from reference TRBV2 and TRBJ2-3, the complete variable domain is EPEVTQTPSHQVTQMGQEVILRCVPISNHLYFYWYRQILGQKVEFLVSFYNNEISEKSEIFDDQFSVERPDGSNFTLKIRSTKLEDSAMYFCASSYLSGSPDTQYFGPGTRLTVL.

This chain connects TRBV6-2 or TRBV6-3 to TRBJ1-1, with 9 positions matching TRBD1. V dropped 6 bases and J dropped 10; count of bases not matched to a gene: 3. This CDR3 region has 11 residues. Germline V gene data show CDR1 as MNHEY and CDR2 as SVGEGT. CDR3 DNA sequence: TGTGCCAGCAGCAGACAGGGGGGAGCTTTCTTT. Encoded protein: CASSRQGGAFF.

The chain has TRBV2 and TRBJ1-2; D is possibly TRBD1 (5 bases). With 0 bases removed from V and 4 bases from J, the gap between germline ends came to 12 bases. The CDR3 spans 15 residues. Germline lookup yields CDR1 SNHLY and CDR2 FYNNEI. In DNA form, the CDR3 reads TGTGCCAGCAGTGAAGCGGGGGAGGGAGGCTATGGCTACACCTTC. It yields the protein CASSEAGEGGYGYTF.

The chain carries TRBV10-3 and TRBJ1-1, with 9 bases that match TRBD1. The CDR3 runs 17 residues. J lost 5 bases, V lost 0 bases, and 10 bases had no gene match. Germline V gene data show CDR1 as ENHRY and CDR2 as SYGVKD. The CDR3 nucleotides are TGTGCCATCAGTGAGTCGAAAGGGACAGGGAAGTTGACTGAAGCTTTCTTT. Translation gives CAISESKGTGKLTEAFF.